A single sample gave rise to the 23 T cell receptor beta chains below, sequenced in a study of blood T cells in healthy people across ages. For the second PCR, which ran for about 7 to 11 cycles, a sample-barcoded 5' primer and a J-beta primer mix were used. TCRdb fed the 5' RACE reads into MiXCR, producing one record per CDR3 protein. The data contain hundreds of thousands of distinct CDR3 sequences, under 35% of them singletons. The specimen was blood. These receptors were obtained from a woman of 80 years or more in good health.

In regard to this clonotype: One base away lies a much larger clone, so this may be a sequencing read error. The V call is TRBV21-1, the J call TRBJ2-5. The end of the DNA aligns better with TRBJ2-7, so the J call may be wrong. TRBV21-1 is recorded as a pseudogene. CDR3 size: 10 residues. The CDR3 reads CANRGSEQYF. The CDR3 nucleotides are TGTGCCAACAGGGGCAGCGAGCAGTACTTC.

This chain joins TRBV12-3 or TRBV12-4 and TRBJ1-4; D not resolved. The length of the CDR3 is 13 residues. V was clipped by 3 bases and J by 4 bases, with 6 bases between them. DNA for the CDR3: TGTGCCAGCAGTTTTCTCCGTAATGAAAAACTGTTTTTT. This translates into CASSFLRNEKLFF.

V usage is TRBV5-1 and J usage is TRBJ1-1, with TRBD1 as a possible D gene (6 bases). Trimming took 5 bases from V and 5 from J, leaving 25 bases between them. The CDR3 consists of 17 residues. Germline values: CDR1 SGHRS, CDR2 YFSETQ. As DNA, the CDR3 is TGCGCCAGCAGTCGAGGGGGACTTAGGGGAGAGGGGACTGAAGCTTTCTTT. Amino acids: CASSRGGLRGEGTEAFF.

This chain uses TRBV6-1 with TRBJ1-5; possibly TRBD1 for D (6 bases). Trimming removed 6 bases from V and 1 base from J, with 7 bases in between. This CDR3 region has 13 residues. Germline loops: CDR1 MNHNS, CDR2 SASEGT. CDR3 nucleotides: TGTGCCAGCAGGGACAGAAGCAATCAGCCCCAGCATTTT. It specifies CASRDRSNQPQHF.

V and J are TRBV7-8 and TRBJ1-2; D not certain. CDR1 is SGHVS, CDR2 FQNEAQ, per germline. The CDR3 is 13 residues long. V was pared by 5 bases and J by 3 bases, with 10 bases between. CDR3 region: CASSPYGYYGYTF. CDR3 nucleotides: TGTGCCAGCAGCCCCTACGGCTACTATGGCTACACCTTC.

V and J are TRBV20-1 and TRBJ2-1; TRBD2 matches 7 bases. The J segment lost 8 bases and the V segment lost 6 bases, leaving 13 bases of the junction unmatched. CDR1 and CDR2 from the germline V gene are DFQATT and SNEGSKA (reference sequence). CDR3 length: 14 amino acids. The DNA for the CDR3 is TGCAGTGCACAAGGTCCATACAGCGGGGATGAGCAGTTCTTC. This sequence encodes CSAQGPYSGDEQFF.

The CDR3 coding sequence is TGTGCCTGGAGTCGGGGGACAGGGTGGGATCAGCCCCAGCATTTT. Encoded protein: CAWSRGTGWDQPQHF. J is TRBJ1-5 and V is TRBV30; the match to TRBD1 covers 9 bases. With 2 bases clipped from V and 5 bases from J, the junction kept 7 bases outside the gene matches. Germline values: CDR1 GTSNPN, CDR2 SVGIG (reference sequence). This CDR3 is built from 15 residues.

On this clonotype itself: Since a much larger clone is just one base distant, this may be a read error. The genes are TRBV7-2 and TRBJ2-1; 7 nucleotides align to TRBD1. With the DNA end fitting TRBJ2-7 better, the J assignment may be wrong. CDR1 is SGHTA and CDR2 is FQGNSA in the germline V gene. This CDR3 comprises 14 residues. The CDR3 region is CASSLEGGQNEQYF. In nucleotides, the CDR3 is TGTGCCAGCAGCTTAGAAGGGGGCCAAAATGAGCAGTACTTC.

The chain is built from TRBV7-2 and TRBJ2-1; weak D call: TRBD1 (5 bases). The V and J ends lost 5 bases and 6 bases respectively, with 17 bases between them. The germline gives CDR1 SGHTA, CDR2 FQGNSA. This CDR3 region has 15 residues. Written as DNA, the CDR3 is TGTGCCAGCAGCATAAGATCACAGGTACCCAATGAGCAGTTCTTC. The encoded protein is CASSIRSQVPNEQFF.

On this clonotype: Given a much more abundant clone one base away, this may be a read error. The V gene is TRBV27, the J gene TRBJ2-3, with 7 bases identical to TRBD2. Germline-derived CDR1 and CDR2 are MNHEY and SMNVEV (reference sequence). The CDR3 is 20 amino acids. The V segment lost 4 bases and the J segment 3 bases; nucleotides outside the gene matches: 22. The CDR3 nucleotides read TGTGCCAGCAGTTCAAATTTGGGGCCAGCGGGGCCCCCCTGGACAGATACGCAGTATTTT. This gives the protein CASSSNLGPAGPPWTDTQYF.

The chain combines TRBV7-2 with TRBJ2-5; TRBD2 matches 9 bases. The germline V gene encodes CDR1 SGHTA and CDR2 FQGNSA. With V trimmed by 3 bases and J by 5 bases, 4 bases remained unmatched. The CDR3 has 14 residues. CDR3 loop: CASSFLAGTETQYF. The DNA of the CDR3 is TGTGCCAGCAGCTTTCTAGCGGGGACGGAGACCCAGTACTTC. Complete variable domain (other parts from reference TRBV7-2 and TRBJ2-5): GAGVSQSPSNKVTEKGKDVELRCDPISGHTALYWYRQSLGQGLEFLIYFQGNSAPDKSGLPSDRFSAERTGGSVSTLTIQRTQQEDSAVYLCASSFLAGTETQYFGPGTRLLVL.

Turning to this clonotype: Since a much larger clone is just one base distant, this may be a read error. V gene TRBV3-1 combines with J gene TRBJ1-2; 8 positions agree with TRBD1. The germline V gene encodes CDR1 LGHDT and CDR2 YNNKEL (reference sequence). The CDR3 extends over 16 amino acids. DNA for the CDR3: TGTGCCAGCAGCCAGGACCGGGACAGGACTAGCTATGGCTGCACCTTC. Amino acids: CASSQDRDRTSYGCTF.

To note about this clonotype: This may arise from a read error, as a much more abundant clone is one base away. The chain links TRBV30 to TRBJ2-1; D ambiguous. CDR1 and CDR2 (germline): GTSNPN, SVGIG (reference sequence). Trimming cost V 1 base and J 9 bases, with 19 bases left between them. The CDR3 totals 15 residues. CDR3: CAWSGRRSLSGEQFF. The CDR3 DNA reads TGTGCCTGGAGTGGACGGCGCTCTCTTTCGGGTGAGCAGTTCTTC.

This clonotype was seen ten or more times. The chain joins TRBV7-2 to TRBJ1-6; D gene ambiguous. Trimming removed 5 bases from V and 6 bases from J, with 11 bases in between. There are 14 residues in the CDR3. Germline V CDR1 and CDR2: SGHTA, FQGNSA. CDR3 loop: CASSRNIVNSPLHF. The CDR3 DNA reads TGTGCCAGCAGCCGCAACATCGTTAATTCACCCCTCCACTTT.

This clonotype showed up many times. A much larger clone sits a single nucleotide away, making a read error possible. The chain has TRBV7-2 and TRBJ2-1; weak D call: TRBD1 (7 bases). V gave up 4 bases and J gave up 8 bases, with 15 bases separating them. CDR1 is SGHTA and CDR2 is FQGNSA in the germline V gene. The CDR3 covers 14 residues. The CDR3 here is CASSWAGGIDEQFF. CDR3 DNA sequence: TGTGCCAGCAGCTGGGCAGGGGGGATCGATGAGCAGTTCTTC.

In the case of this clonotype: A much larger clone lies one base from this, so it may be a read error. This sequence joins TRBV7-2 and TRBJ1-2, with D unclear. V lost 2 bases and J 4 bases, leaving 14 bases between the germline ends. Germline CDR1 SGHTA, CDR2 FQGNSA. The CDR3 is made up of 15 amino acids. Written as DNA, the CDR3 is TGTGCCAGCAGCTTATTCGCGACAAGGAGCTATGGCTACACCTTC. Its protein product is CASSLFATRSYGYTF.

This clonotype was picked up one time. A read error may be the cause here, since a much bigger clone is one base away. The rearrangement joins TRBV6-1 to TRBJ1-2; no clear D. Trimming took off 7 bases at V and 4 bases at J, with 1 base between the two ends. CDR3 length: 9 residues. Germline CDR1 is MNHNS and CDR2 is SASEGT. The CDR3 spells CASTYGYTF. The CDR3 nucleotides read TGTGCCAGCACCTATGGCTACACCTTC.

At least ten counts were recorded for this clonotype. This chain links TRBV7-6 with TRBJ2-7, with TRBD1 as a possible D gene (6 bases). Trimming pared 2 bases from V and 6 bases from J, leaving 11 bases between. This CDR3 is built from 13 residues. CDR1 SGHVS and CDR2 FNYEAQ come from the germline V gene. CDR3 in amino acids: CASSLRLGAEQYF. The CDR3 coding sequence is TGTGCCAGCAGCTTAAGGTTGGGGGCCGAGCAGTACTTC.

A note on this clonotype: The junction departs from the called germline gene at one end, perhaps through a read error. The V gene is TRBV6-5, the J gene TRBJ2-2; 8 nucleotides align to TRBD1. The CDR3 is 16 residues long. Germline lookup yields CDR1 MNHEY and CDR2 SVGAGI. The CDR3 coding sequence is TGTGCCAGCAGTTACACCTACAGGGGGGACACCGGGGAGCGGTTTTTT. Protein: CASSYTYRGDTGERFF.

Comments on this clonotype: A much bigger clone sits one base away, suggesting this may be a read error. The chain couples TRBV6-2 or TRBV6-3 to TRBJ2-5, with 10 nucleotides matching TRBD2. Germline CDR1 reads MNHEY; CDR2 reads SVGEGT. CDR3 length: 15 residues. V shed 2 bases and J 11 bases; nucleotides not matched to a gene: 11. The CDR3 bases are TGTGCCAGCAGTTACGTGTTAGCGGGGGGAAATGAGCAGTACTTC. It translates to CASSYVLAGGNEQYF.

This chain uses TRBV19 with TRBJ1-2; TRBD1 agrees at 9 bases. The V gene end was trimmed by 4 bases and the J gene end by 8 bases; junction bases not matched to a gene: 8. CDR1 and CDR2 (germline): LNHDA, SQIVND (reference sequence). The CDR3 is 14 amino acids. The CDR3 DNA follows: TGTGCCAGTAGTAAGGGACAGGGTGTCGGCGGCTACACCTTC. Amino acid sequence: CASSKGQGVGGYTF. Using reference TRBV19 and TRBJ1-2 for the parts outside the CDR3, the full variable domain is DGGITQSPKYLFRKEGQNVTLSCEQNLNHDAMYWYRQDPGQGLRLIYYSQIVNDFQKGDIAEGYSVSREKKESFPLTVTSAQKNPTAFYLCASSKGQGVGGYTFGSGTRLTVV.

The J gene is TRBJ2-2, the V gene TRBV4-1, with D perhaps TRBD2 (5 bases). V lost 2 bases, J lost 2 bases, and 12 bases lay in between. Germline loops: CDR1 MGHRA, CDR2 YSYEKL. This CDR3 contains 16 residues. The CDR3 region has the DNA TGCGCCAGCAGCCAATATGGAGAGGGTAACACCGGGGAGCTGTTTTTT. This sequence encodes CASSQYGEGNTGELFF.

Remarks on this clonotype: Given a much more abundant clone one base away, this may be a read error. The CDR3 region is CASRPSGGEDTQYF. The CDR3 DNA sequence: TGTGCCAGCAGGCCTAGCGGGGGGGAAGATACGCAGTATTTT. V usage is TRBV2 and J usage is TRBJ2-3; 12 bases are shared with TRBD2. Germline assignment: CDR1 SNHLY and CDR2 FYNNEI. The CDR3 sequence is 14 residues long. After removal of 6 bases from V and 5 bases from J, the junction contained 3 bases not matched to a gene.